Described below is a single T cell receptor (beta chain) sequence and its context. These data are taken from a study of blood T cell repertoires in COVID-19. Per the germline V gene, CDR1 is SEHNR and CDR2 is FQNEAQ (reference sequence). This CDR3 is built from 12 residues. V was pared by 11 bases and J by 5 bases, with 4 bases of the junction left unmatched. Repertoires were generated with immunoSEQ multiplex PCR, while TCRdb's copy carries only in-frame clones and drops some. In the table there are under 500,000 clones, 70% to 90% of which are singletons. The sample consisted of PBMCs or T cells enriched from blood (not recorded which). The TCR originated in a woman in her late teens or twenties with acute COVID-19. This chain links TRBV7-9 with TRBJ2-2; 8 bases align to TRBD1. In DNA form, the CDR3 reads TGTGCCCACAGGGGGGAGACCGGGGAGCTGTTTTTT. It encodes CAHRGETGELFF.